The rows below give T cell receptor beta chains drawn from one sample of a study of blood T cells in healthy people across ages. TCRdb recomputed calls from the 5' RACE reads with MiXCR, one row per CDR3 protein. The sample has more than 450,000 distinct CDR3 sequences, 25% to 35% seen once; the top ten hold approximately 3.5%. A further study also used this sample, focusing on T cells of mothers and their children.

Sequencing was carried out using blood. All receptors come from a boy younger than 10 in good health. The conserved cysteine and the conserved F or W are not part of the CDR3 here.

v_call cdr3_aa
TRBV7-9 ASSETGPTYGYT
TRBV5-5 ASSSTGSAEKLF
TRBV7-3 ASSPTSGGADTQY
TRBV6-5 ASSLSGQGGEKLF
TRBV20-1 SARGKSGSIYTQY
TRBV4-2 ASSQEASGYYEQY
TRBV4-3 ASSQDRNRGHTGANVLT
TRBV2 ASTTAQANYGYT
TRBV4-3 ASSQEAGRVYNEQF
TRBV7-9 ASSPKEGYEQY
TRBV10-3 ANKLGTGDGYT
TRBV7-9 ASSQGQGVHEQY
TRBV3-1 ASTTDGITDTQY
TRBV7-2 ASSLAGVSEAF
TRBV6-6 ASSGGVTNEKLF
TRBV28 ASSLSQTTGELF
TRBV20-1 SARGGLSTDTQY
TRBV10-3 ASLPGQGSNEQF
TRBV12-3/TRBV12-4 ASSSGQGVVETQY
TRBV20-1 SARHRGLPNYGYT
TRBV5-4 ASSSHGTDTQY
TRBV6-5 ASSYDGLGRGTDTQY
TRBV7-2 ASSVLQGVTEAF
TRBV20-1 SAILPPGLPWGSSYNEQF
TRBV12-3/TRBV12-4 ASSLDGENRETQY
TRBV20-1 SARALGGDYNEQF
TRBV4-3 ASSPSGRAFEQF
TRBV5-1 ASSFSTVSYNEQF
TRBV12-3/TRBV12-4 ASSLSGIAYEQY
TRBV2 ASSVQADYQETQY
TRBV12-5 ASGLVLPGQQETQY
TRBV11-2 ASSATETSYEQY
TRBV12-3/TRBV12-4 ASRPLQGQGGSPLH
TRBV29-1 SVPGTENEKLF
TRBV24-1 ATSDPTDPQETQY
TRBV10-2 ASTVGRGGYEQF
TRBV3-1 ASSPRGQYTGELF
TRBV20-1 SARSRWGANIQY
TRBV7-6 ASSLLLRSSGIQETQY
TRBV3-1 ASSQAYQEAF